The present T cell receptor beta chain was sequenced within a study of blood T cell repertoires in COVID-19. Study-wide background: Some COVID-19 samples were acute and others convalescent; all came from the United States, Italy and Spain. Sample material is recorded as cDNA or gDNA derived from T cells, B-cell-depleted T cells, or PBMCs.

Original analysis: Reference gene primer amplification yielded estimated nucleated cell counts. Produced via immunoSEQ multiplex PCR; TCRdb's table is partial and in-frame only. From that table come the V and J calls and clone size; the DNA was used to work out D and trimming. The data contain roughly 130,000 clones, under 85% of them seen just once; the ten biggest clones take up 9% to 15%. The CDR3 covers 13 residues. The V end lost 3 bases, the J end lost 0 bases, and 2 bases lay between the germline ends. This clone was found once. The sequence came from a woman in her sixties with acute or convalescent COVID-19. The specimen was peripheral blood. This sequence joins TRBV12-3 or TRBV12-4 and TRBJ2-2, with D hard to call. This chain's CDR3 is CASSFTNTGELFF. CDR3 bases: TGTGCCAGCAGTTTTACGAACACCGGGGAGCTGTTTTTT.